This TCR beta chain was documented in a study of molecular identifiers for immune sequencing clone quantification. Deletions cut 6 bases from V and 1 base from J, with 16 bases between. The CDR3 contains 15 residues. Germline V gene lookup returns CDR1 MDHEN and CDR2 SYDVKM. TCRdb fed the PCR reads into MiXCR, producing one record per CDR3 protein. The sample lists 70,000 to 95,000 distinct CDR3 sequences; roughly 19% were seen once. This TCR came from a human donor in good health. Some libraries in this study had Jurkat cell RNA spiked in. The chain employs TRBV28 and TRBJ2-7; D possibly uses TRBD1 or TRBD2 (5 bases each). The sample consisted of naive CD8+ T cells from blood, with Jurkat cell RNA spiked in. The sample's subset: FACS-sorted CD8+CD4-CCR7+CD45RA+ naive T cells. In nucleotides, the CDR3 is TGTGCCAGCAGCACCGGGACCGAAGATTCCTACGAGCAGTACTTC. It codes for CASSTGTEDSYEQYF.